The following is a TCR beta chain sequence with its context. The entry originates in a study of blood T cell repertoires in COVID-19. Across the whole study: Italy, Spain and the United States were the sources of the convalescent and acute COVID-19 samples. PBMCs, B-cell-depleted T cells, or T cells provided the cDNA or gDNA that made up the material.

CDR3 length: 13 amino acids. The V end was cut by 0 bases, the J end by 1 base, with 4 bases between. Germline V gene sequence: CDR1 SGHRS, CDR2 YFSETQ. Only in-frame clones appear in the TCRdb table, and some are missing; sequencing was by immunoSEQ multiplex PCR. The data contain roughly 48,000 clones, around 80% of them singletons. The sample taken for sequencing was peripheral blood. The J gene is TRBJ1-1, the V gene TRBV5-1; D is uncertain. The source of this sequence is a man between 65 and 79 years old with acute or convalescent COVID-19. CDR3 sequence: CASSLGGNTEAFF. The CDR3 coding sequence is TGCGCCAGCAGCTTGGGAGGGAACACTGAAGCTTTCTTT.